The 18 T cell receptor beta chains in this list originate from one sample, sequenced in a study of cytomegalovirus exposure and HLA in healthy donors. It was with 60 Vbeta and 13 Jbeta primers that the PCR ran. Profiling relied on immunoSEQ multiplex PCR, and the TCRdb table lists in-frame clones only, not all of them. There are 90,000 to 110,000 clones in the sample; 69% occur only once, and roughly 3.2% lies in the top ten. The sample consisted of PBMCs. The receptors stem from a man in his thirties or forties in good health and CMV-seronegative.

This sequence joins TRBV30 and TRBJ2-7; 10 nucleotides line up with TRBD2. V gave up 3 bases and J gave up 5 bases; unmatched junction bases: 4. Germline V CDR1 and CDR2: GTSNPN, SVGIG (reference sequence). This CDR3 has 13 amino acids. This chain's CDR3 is CAWSWGLAHEQYF. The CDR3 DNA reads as TGTGCCTGGAGCTGGGGACTAGCGCACGAGCAGTACTTC.

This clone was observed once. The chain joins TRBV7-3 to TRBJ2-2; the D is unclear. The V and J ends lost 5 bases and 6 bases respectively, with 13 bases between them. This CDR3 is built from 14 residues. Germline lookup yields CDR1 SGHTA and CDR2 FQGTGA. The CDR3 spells CASSPVPLPGELFF. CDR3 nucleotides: TGTGCCAGCAGCCCCGTCCCACTCCCCGGGGAGCTGTTTTTT.

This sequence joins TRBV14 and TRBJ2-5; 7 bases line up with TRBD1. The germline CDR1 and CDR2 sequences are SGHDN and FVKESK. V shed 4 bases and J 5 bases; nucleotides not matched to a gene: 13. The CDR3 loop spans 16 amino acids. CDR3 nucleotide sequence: TGTGCCAGCAGCCCCCGACAGACAGGGCGCCAGGAGACCCAGTACTTC. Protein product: CASSPRQTGRQETQYF.

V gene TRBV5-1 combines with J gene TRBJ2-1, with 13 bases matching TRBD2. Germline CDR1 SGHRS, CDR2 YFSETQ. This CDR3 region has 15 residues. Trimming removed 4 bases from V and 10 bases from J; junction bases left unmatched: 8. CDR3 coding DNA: TGCGCCAGCAGCGAAGGGACTAGCGGGAAAGGAGAGCAGTTCTTC. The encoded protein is CASSEGTSGKGEQFF.

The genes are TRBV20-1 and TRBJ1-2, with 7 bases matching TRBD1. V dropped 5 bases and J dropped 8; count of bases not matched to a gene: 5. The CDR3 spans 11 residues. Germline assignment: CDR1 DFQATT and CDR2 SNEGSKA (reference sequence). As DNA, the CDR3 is TGCAGTGCTGATGACAGGGTCGGCTACACCTTC. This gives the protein CSADDRVGYTF.

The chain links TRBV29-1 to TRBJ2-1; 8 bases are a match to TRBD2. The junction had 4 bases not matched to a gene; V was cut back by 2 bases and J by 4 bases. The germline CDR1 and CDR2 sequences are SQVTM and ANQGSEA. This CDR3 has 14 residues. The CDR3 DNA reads TGCAGCGTTGAAAGCGGGAGCCCATACAATGAGCAGTTCTTC. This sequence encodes CSVESGSPYNEQFF.

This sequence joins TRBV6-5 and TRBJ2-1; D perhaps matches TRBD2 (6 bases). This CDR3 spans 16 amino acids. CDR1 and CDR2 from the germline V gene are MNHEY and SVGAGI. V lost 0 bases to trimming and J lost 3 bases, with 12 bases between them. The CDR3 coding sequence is TGTGCCAGCAGTTACTCGTCTGGTAGCGGCTACAATGAGCAGTTCTTC. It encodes CASSYSSGSGYNEQFF.

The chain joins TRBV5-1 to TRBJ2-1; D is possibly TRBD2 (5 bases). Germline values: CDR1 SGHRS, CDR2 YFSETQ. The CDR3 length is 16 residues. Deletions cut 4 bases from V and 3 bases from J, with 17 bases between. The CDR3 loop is CASSLGAQEGYNEQFF. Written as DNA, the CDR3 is TGCGCCAGCAGCCTGGGAGCCCAGGAAGGCTACAATGAGCAGTTCTTC.

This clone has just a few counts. CDR3 bases: TGTGCCAGTAGTGTCGGAGAGACCCAGTACTTC. The encoded protein is CASSVGETQYF. This sequence joins TRBV19 and TRBJ2-5; no clear D gene. The CDR3 runs 11 residues. Germline V CDR1 and CDR2: LNHDA, SQIVND (reference sequence). V was pared by 5 bases and J by 4 bases, with 5 bases between.

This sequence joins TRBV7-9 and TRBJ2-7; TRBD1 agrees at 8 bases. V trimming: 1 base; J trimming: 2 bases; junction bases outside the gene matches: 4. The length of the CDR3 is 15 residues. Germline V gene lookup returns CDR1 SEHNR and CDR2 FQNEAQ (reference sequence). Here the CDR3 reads CASSLGTGWTYEQYF. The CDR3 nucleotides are TGTGCCAGCAGCTTAGGGACAGGGTGGACCTACGAGCAGTACTTC. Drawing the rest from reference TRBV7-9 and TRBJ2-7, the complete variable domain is DTGVSQNPRHKITKRGQNVTFRCDPISEHNRLYWYRQTLGQGPEFLTYFQNEAQLEKSRLLSDRFSAERPKGSFSTLEIQRTEQGDSAMYLCASSLGTGWTYEQYFGPGTRLTVT.

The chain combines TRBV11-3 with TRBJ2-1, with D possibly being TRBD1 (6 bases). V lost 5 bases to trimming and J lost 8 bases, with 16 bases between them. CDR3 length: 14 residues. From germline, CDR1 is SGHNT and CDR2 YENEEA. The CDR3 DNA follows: TGTGCCAGCAGCCCAAGACAGGTAGTCGATGAGCAGTTCTTC. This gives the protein CASSPRQVVDEQFF.

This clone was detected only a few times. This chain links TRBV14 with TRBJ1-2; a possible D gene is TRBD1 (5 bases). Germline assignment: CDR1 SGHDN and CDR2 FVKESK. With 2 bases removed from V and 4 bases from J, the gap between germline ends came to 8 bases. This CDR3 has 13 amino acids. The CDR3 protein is CASSQLGGYGYTF. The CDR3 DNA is TGTGCCAGCAGCCAACTCGGGGGCTATGGCTACACCTTC.

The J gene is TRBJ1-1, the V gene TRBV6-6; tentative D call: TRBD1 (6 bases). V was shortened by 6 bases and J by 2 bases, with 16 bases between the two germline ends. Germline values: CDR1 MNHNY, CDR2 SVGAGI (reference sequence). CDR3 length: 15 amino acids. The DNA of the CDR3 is TGTGCCAGCAGCACAGGACAGATAGGTAACACTGAAGCTTTCTTT. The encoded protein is CASSTGQIGNTEAFF.

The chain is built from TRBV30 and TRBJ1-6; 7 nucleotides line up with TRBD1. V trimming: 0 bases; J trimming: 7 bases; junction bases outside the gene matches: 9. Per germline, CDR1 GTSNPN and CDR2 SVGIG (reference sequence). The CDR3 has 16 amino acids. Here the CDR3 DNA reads TGTGCCTGGAGTGTCGATCTTGGGACAGCCAATTCACCCCTCCACTTT. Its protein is CAWSVDLGTANSPLHF.

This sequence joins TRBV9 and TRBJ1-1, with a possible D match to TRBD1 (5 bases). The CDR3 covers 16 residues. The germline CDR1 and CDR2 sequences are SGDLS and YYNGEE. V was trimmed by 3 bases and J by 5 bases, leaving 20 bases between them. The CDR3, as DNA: TGTGCCAGCAGCGCACAACCGGACGTTCGGGGGACTGAAGCTTTCTTT. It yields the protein CASSAQPDVRGTEAFF.

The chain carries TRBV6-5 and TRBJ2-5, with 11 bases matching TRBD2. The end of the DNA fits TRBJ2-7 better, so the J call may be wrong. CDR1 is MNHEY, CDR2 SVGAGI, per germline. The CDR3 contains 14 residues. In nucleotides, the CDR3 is TGTGCCAGCAGTTCTAGCGGGAGGAGCTACGAGCAGTACTTC. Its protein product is CASSSSGRSYEQYF.

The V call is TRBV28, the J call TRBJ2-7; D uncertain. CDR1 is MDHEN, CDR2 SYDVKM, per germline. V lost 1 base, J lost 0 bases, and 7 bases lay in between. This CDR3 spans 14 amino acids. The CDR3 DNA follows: TGTGCCAGCAGTTTATACGCGTACTCCTACGAGCAGTACTTC. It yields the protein CASSLYAYSYEQYF.

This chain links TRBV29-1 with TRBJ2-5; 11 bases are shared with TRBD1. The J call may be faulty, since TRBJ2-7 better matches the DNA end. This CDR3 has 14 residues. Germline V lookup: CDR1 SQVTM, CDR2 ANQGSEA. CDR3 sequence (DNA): TGCAGCGTGGCCCAGGGGACAGGGGGTGACGAGCAGTACTTC. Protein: CSVAQGTGGDEQYF.